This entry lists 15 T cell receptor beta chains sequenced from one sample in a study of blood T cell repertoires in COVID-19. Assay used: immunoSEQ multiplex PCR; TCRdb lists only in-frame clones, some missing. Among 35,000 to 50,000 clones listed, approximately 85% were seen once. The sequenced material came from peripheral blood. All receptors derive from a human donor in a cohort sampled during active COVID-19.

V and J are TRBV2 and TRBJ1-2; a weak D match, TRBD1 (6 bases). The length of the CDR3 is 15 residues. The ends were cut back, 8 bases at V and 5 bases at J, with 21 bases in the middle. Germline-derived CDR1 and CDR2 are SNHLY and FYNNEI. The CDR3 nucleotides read TGTGCCAGCTCACTGTTTGAGGGGGACCCGTATGGCTACACCTTC. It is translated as CASSLFEGDPYGYTF.

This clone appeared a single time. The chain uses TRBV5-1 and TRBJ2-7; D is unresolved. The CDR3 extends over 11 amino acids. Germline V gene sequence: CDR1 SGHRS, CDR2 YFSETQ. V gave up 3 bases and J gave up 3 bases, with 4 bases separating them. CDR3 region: CASSSNYEQYF. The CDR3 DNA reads TGCGCCAGCAGCTCCAACTACGAGCAGTACTTC.

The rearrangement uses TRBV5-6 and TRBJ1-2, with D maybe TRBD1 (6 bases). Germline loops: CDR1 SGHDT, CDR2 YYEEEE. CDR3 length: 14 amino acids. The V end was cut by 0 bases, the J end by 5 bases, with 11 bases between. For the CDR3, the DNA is TGTGCCAGCAGCTTGGGACAGGACTGGTATGGCTACACCTTC. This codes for CASSLGQDWYGYTF.

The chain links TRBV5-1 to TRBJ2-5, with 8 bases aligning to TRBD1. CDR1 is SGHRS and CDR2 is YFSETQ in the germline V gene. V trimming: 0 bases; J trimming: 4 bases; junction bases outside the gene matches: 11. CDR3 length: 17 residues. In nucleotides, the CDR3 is TGCGCCAGCAGCTTGGGTATTCGGACAGGGATGTCAGAGACCCAGTACTTC. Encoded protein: CASSLGIRTGMSETQYF.

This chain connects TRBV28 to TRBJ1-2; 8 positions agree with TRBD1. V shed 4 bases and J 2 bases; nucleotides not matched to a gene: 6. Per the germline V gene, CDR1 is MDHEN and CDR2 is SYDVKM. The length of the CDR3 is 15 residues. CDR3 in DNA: TGTGCCAGCAGTTATCCCACAGGGGGGAACTATGGCTACACCTTC. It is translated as CASSYPTGGNYGYTF.

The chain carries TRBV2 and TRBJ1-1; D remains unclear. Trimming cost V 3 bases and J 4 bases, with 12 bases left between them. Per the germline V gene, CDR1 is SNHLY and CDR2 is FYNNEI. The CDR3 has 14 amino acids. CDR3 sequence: CASSDVGFSTEAFF. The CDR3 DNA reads TGTGCCAGCAGTGACGTCGGTTTTAGCACTGAAGCTTTCTTT.

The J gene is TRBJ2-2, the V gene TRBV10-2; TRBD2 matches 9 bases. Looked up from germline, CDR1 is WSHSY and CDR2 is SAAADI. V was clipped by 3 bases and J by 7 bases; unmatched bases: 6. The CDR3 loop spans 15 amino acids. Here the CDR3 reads CASSERRGGRGELFF. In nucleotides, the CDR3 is TGCGCCAGCAGTGAAAGGCGGGGGGGCCGCGGGGAGCTGTTTTTT.

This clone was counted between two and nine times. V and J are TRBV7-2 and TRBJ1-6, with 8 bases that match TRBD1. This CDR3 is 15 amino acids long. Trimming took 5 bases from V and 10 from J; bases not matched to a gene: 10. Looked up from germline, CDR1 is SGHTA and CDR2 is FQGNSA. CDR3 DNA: TGTGCCAGCAGCCCCCGATGGACAGGGAACTCACCCCTCCACTTT. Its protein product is CASSPRWTGNSPLHF.

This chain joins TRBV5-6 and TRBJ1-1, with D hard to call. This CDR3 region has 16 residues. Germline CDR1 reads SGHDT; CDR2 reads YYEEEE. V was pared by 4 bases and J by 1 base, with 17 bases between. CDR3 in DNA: TGTGCCAGCAGCCCCCGTTTGACACTCTCGAACACTGAAGCTTTCTTT. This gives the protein CASSPRLTLSNTEAFF. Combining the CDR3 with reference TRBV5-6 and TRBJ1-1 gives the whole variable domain DAGVTQSPTHLIKTRGQQVTLRCSPKSGHDTVSWYQQALGQGPQFIFQYYEEEERQRGNFPDRFSGHQFPNYSSELNVNALLLGDSALYLCASSPRLTLSNTEAFFGQGTRLTVV.

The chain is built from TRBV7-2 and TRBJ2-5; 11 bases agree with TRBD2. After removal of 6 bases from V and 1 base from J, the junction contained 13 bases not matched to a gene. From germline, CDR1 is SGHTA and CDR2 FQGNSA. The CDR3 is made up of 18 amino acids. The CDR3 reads CASSSPLASGGPQETQYF. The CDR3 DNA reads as TGTGCCAGCAGTTCCCCCCTCGCTAGCGGGGGGCCCCAAGAGACCCAGTACTTC.

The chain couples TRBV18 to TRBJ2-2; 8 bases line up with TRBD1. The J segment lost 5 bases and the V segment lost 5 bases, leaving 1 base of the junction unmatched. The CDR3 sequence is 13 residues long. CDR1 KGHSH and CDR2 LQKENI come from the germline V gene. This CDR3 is CASSGQGTGELFF. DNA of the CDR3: TGTGCCAGCTCAGGACAGGGAACCGGGGAGCTGTTTTTT.

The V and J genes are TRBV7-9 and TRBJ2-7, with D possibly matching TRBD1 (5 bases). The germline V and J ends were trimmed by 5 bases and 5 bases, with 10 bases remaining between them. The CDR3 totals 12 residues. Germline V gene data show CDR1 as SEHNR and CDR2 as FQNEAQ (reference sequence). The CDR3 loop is CASSMDTNEQYF. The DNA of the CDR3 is TGTGCCAGCAGCATGGACACCAACGAGCAGTACTTC.

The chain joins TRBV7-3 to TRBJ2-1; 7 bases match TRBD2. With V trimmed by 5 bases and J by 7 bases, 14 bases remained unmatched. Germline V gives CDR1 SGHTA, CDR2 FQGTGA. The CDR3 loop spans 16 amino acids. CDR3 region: CASSVRSGAGMNEQFF. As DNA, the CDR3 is TGTGCCAGCAGCGTTCGGAGCGGGGCTGGTATGAATGAGCAGTTCTTC.

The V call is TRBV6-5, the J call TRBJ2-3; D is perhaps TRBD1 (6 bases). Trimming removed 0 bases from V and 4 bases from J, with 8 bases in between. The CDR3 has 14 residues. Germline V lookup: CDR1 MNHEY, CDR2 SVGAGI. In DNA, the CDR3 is TGTGCCAGCAGTTACTCGTACAGGGCAGATACGCAGTATTTT. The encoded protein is CASSYSYRADTQYF.

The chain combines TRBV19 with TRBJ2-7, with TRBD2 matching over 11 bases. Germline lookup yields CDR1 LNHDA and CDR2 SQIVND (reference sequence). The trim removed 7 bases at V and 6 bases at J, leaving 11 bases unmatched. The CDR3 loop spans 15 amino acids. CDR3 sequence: CASTPGLAGRGEQYF. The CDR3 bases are TGTGCCAGTACCCCAGGACTAGCGGGCCGCGGCGAGCAGTACTTC.